This T cell receptor (beta chain) was captured in a study of blood T cell repertoires in COVID-19. Study-level information: The United States, Italy and Spain provided the acute and convalescent COVID-19 samples. T cells, B-cell-depleted T cells, or PBMCs provided the cDNA or gDNA that served as material.

Seattle participants joined during active infection and were tracked over time. Clones were read by immunoSEQ multiplex PCR, and TCRdb kept only the in-frame ones, dropping some. The repertoire has 150,000 to 200,000 clones, around nine tenths of them found once; the top ten carry around 12%. Source material: peripheral blood. The TCR was taken from a woman aged 70-85 years with COVID-19, enrolled during active disease.

CDR3 loop: CASSTSSGGYNSPLHF. For the CDR3, the DNA is TGTGCCAGTAGTACAAGCTCGGGGGGGTATAATTCACCCCTCCACTTT. This chain joins TRBV19 and TRBJ1-6, with D possibly matching TRBD1 (5 bases). This CDR3 has 16 amino acids. With 4 bases removed from V and 4 bases from J, the gap between germline ends came to 14 bases. Germline CDR1 and CDR2: LNHDA and SQIVND (reference sequence).